The sequence of this TCR beta chain was determined in a study of shared clonotypes between healthy human individuals (dated by TCRdb to about 2020). Study-level background: A couple of women and a few men aged 18 to 49 years were included in the cohort. To estimate repertoire size and how much clonotype sharing occurs between individuals, the study deeply sequenced the blood TCR repertoires of five healthy adults. Different laboratories and diverse techniques were used to prepare libraries and sequence TCR repertoires, to increase sequencing depth and limit assay-specific biases. Between about 0.94 and 8.9 billion PBMCs per donor were obtained by leukapheresis.

This clone has only a few counts. This clone's antigen is unknown. No much larger clone exists at a distance of one base, and base qualities are not known. Summary of the overall study and its limitations: Pairwise subsampling led to the expectation that sequencing depth would affect the degree of clonotype sharing among donors. The genetic and exposure-history diversity represented was limited by the small number of donors. Only blood was sampled, and tissue TCR repertoires likely differ from those in blood.

V and J lose 2 bases and 2 bases, and a span of 9 bases separates them. The CDR3 contains 14 residues, cysteine and phenylalanine counted. Only the CDR3 part of the read is kept: 42 bases, read in frame from the first base. In the germline V gene, CDR1 corresponds to SGDLS and CDR2 to YYNGEE. The donors were healthy, HIV-negative adults who had no recently reported acute infections or vaccinations. All donors were Caucasian adults living in Nashville, Tennessee, USA. For unsorted samples, some 100 million PBMCs were counted, and genomic DNA was extracted using the QIAamp DNA Blood Mini kit. After blood collection by leukapheresis, PBMCs were isolated using Ficoll-Histopaque density gradient centrifugation and then cryopreserved in the vapor phase of liquid nitrogen. Using the deep immunoSEQ assay, TCR CDR3 regions were amplified from genomic DNA by multiplex PCR. Extracted genomic DNA from each cell subset was distributed evenly across all wells of several immunoSEQ 96-well plates, and each plate was treated as a replicate. For unsorted PBMC, 250 to 350 ng of genomic DNA, equivalent to about 30,000 T cell genomes, went into each replicate PCR. Unsorted PBMC genomic DNA was sequenced across ten immunoSEQ deep assay plates. The purified libraries were quantified using a Qubit 3.0 fluorometer, sized with a Bioanalyzer 2100, and then quantified again using the KAPA Library Quantification kit. A separate single-read 150-cycle Illumina NextSeq 550 flow cell was used to sequence each immunoSEQ 96-well plate. As for the authors' bioinformatics: The immunoSEQ output contained only junctional sequences without quality scores, so filtering could not match that applied to full-length reads. To assign V/J genes and CDR3, sequences were annotated using PyIR, a Python wrapper for IgBLAST v1.9, with IMGT germline references. Reads were removed for weak V/J assignments (E-value above 1e-6), missing CDR3, stop codons, out-of-frame junctions, or ambiguous translated residues. V3J clonotypes were defined as sequences sharing an identical inferred V gene, J gene, and CDR3 amino acid sequence. To compute the percentage overlap between repertoires, the number of shared unique clonotypes was divided by the size of the smaller repertoire. RTK rarefaction, the Chao1 estimator, and Recon v2.1 estimates of unobserved clonotypes were used to assess repertoire richness. TCRdb obtained this table from immuneACCESS and retained in-frame rearrangements with V and J assigned. These tables miss some clones; where compared with another copy, unresolved V genes account for less than half of the shortfall, and the remainder is unexplained. That table is the source of V, J and clone size, and D and trimming were worked out from the DNA. This sample lists 400,000 to 500,000 clones; 76% were detected once. Together, the top ten hold over 10% of the sample.

This chain joins TRBV9 to TRBJ2-3, and perhaps TRBD2 as D gene, on 5 matching bases. The TCR was taken from a middle-aged woman in good health. Some clones in this sample may be carry-over from other donors' samples. What was sequenced was PBMCs. The bases read TGTGCCAGCAGCGTCGACTATTTCACAGATACGCAGTATTTT. The translation is CASSVDYFTDTQYF.